This T cell receptor (beta chain) derives from a study of blood T cell repertoires in COVID-19. Whole-study context: Acute and convalescent COVID-19 specimens originated in the United States, Italy and Spain. From T cells, B-cell-depleted T cells, or PBMCs came the material, which was cDNA or gDNA.

The germline CDR1 and CDR2 sequences are SGDLS and YYNGEE. V dropped 1 base and J dropped 3 bases, with 16 bases sitting between them. CDR3 length equals 16 residues. Clinical histories supplied by participants themselves formed the basis of cohort assignment. Measured with immunoSEQ multiplex PCR; TCRdb has only the in-frame clones, and not every one. This sample has some 150,000 clones, with 70% to 90% found just once. Sequences were obtained from PBMCs or T cells enriched from blood (not recorded which). The sequence was collected from a woman aged 18-29 years who had recovered from COVID-19. The chain combines TRBV9 with TRBJ2-5; possibly TRBD1 for D (5 bases). DNA for the CDR3: TGTGCCAGCAGCGTATTAGTAGGTGGGGCAAAAGAGACCCAGTACTTC. Translating it yields CASSVLVGGAKETQYF.